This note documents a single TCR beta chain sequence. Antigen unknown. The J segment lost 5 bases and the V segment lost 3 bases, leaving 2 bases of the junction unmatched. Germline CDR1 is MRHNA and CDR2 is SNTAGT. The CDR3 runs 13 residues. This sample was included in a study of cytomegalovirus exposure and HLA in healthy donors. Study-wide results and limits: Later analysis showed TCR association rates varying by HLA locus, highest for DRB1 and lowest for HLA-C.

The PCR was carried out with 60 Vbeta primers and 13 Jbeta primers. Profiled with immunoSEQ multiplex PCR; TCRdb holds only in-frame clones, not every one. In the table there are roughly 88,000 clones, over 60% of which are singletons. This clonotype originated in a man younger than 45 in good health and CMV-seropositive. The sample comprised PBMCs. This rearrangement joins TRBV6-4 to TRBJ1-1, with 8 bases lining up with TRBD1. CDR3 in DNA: TGTGCCAGCAGTGAGAGACAGGGGACTGAAGCTTTCTTT. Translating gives CASSERQGTEAFF.